Presented here are 21 T cell receptor beta chains from one specimen sequenced in a study of T cell responses to AZD1222 COVID-19 vaccine. Data came from immunoSEQ multiplex PCR; TCRdb stores just in-frame clones and leaves some out. In the table there are under 200,000 clones, 85% to 90% of which are singletons. The sample was peripheral blood, taken 28 days after the second AZD1222 dose. These receptors originate from an adult who received the AZD1222 COVID-19 vaccine.

This chain joins TRBV10-3 and TRBJ2-7; no firm D call. Trimming left V 6 bases short and J 3 bases short, with 12 bases between. In germline, CDR1 is ENHRY, CDR2 SYGVKD. The CDR3 sequence is 13 residues long. CDR3 in DNA: TGTGCCATCAGACCCAGCGTTGGCTACGAGCAGTACTTC. It translates to CAIRPSVGYEQYF.

This clone was observed a few times. CDR3 nucleotide sequence: TGTGCCAGCAGTGGTCTAGCGGGATGGACCGGGGAGCTGTTTTTT. It is translated as CASSGLAGWTGELFF. The rearrangement uses TRBV25-1 and TRBJ2-2, with TRBD2 identical over 9 bases. This CDR3 has 15 amino acids. Germline lookup yields CDR1 MGHDK and CDR2 SYGVNS. The J segment lost 5 bases and the V segment lost 4 bases, leaving 5 bases of the junction unmatched.

The chain uses TRBV7-2 and TRBJ1-1; D call uncertain. This CDR3 contains 14 residues. V was shortened by 5 bases and J by 1 base, with 11 bases between the two germline ends. CDR1 and CDR2 (germline): SGHTA, FQGNSA. CDR3 in amino acids: CASSPGPGNTEAFF. CDR3 bases: TGTGCCAGCAGCCCAGGCCCGGGGAACACTGAAGCTTTCTTT.

The rearrangement links TRBV30 to TRBJ1-5; D is unclear. V was clipped by 0 bases and J by 0 bases, with 9 bases between them. Germline values: CDR1 GTSNPN, CDR2 SVGIG (reference sequence). The CDR3 spans 15 residues. CDR3 sequence: CAWSVLPDSNQPQHF. CDR3 coding DNA: TGTGCCTGGAGTGTACTCCCGGATAGCAATCAGCCCCAGCATTTT.

The V and J genes are TRBV7-9 and TRBJ1-4, with D possibly TRBD1 on 5 matching bases. This CDR3 region has 13 residues. Between the trimmed V and J ends, which lost 1 base and 8 bases, there was a span of 8 bases. Germline CDR1 SEHNR, CDR2 FQNEAQ (reference sequence). The CDR3 reads CASSLGDGEKLFF. Written as DNA, the CDR3 is TGTGCCAGCAGCTTAGGGGACGGAGAAAAACTGTTTTTT.

The chain is built from TRBV19 and TRBJ2-5, with 7 bases lining up with TRBD2. V lost 3 bases to trimming and J lost 4 bases; unmatched junction nucleotides: 8. Germline CDR1 reads LNHDA; CDR2 reads SQIVND (reference sequence). The CDR3 has 15 amino acids. This chain's CDR3 is CASSMEVGRGETQYF. Written as DNA, the CDR3 is TGTGCCAGTAGTATGGAGGTGGGGAGGGGAGAGACCCAGTACTTC.

The chain employs TRBV19 and TRBJ2-6; maybe TRBD1 (5 bases). Per the germline V gene, CDR1 is LNHDA and CDR2 is SQIVND (reference sequence). V lost 2 bases, J lost 3 bases, and 8 bases lay in between. CDR3 length: 15 residues. CDR3 protein: CASSITGSGANVLTF. The CDR3 nucleotides are TGTGCCAGTAGTATAACAGGCAGTGGGGCCAACGTCCTGACTTTC.

The V call is TRBV25-1, the J call TRBJ1-6; D remains ambiguous. The ends were cut back, 4 bases at V and 7 bases at J, with 5 bases in the middle. CDR1 is MGHDK, CDR2 SYGVNS, per germline. The CDR3 is 12 residues long. CDR3 protein: CASSASNSPLHF. Here the CDR3 DNA reads TGTGCCAGCAGTGCGTCAAATTCACCCCTCCACTTT.

The table lists this clone with a few counts. The chain couples TRBV4-1 to TRBJ1-4; D gene unclear. This CDR3 contains 11 residues. The germline gives CDR1 MGHRA, CDR2 YSYEKL. V was trimmed by 0 bases and J by 7 bases, leaving 0 bases between them. The CDR3 here is CASSQDEKLFF. CDR3 nucleotide sequence: TGCGCCAGCAGCCAAGATGAAAAACTGTTTTTT.

This rearrangement joins TRBV28 to TRBJ1-4, with 7 bases matching TRBD1. The V gene's germline CDR1 is MDHEN and CDR2 SYDVKM. The CDR3 consists of 14 residues. V trimming: 7 bases; J trimming: 7 bases; junction bases outside the gene matches: 9. CDR3: CASTPTGRGEKLFF. The CDR3, as DNA: TGTGCCAGCACCCCGACAGGGAGAGGTGAAAAACTGTTTTTT.

This clone was detected once. The chain links TRBV4-1 to TRBJ2-5; D not resolved. V shed 5 bases and J shed 3 bases, with 7 bases lying between them. Per germline, CDR1 MGHRA and CDR2 YSYEKL. CDR3 length: 12 residues. The CDR3 sequence: CASSGPEETQYF. CDR3 DNA sequence: TGCGCCAGCAGCGGACCGGAAGAGACCCAGTACTTC.

The chain is built from TRBV5-1 and TRBJ1-2; unclear D gene. Trimming took 1 base from V and 3 from J, leaving 13 bases between them. The CDR3 loop spans 15 amino acids. CDR1 and CDR2 from the germline V gene are SGHRS and YFSETQ. The CDR3 DNA reads as TGCGCCAGCAGCTTGCTCCCCTGGGTCTACTATGGCTACACCTTC. Protein: CASSLLPWVYYGYTF.

The chain couples TRBV10-3 to TRBJ2-1; 7 nucleotides line up with TRBD1. Germline V gives CDR1 ENHRY, CDR2 SYGVKD. The CDR3 spans 15 residues. Germline trimming cut 3 bases from V and 7 bases from J; bases unmatched to any gene: 9. CDR3 in amino acids: CAISDEGARRNEQFF. CDR3 coding DNA: TGTGCCATCAGTGATGAGGGGGCGCGGAGGAATGAGCAGTTCTTC.

The V and J genes are TRBV6-2 or TRBV6-3 and TRBJ2-6; D not resolved. Trimming cost V 6 bases and J 0 bases, with 6 bases left between them. The germline gives CDR1 MNHEY, CDR2 SVGEGT. The CDR3 length is 14 residues. CDR3 sequence: CASSSYSGANVLTF. In nucleotides, the CDR3 is TGTGCCAGCAGCTCATACTCTGGGGCCAACGTCCTGACTTTC.

V usage is TRBV7-2 and J usage is TRBJ2-5; D might be TRBD2 (6 bases). The CDR3 runs 14 residues. Germline assignment: CDR1 SGHTA and CDR2 FQGNSA. V lost 2 bases and J 5 bases, leaving 12 bases between the germline ends. Here the CDR3 DNA reads TGTGCCAGCAGCTTAAGGGCTAGCGCGGAGACCCAGTACTTC. Translated: CASSLRASAETQYF.

The chain carries TRBV14 and TRBJ2-5; D is unclear. The germline V gene has CDR1 SGHDN and CDR2 FVKESK. This CDR3 has 12 amino acids. Trimming stripped 6 bases from V and 6 bases from J, with 11 bases between. CDR3 residues: CASSVGYKTQYF. CDR3 nucleotide sequence: TGTGCCAGCAGTGTAGGGTACAAGACCCAGTACTTC.

CDR3 in amino acids: CASSLAAGADTQYF. Written as DNA, the CDR3 is TGTGCCAGCAGTTTAGCGGCTGGGGCGGATACGCAGTATTTT. The V call is TRBV27, the J call TRBJ2-3; the D gene is possibly TRBD1 (5 bases). This CDR3 is built from 14 residues. V was pared by 2 bases and J by 6 bases, with 12 bases between. Germline V gene lookup returns CDR1 MNHEY and CDR2 SMNVEV (reference sequence).

The chain uses TRBV7-3 and TRBJ2-2; D is possibly TRBD1 (6 bases). Trimming pared 1 base from V and 6 bases from J, leaving 12 bases between. Germline assignment: CDR1 SGHTA and CDR2 FQGTGA. The CDR3 is 15 residues long. CDR3 DNA sequence: TGTGCCAGCAGCTTAATCCAGGGGTCGGCCGGGGAGCTGTTTTTT. This codes for CASSLIQGSAGELFF.

The chain combines TRBV4-3 with TRBJ2-2; 7 bases align to TRBD2. This CDR3 is 16 amino acids long. J gave up 5 bases and V 1 base, and 7 bases lay outside the gene matches. Per the germline V gene, CDR1 is LGHNA and CDR2 is YSLEER. CDR3 region: CASSQGAAGVTGELFF. The CDR3 DNA follows: TGCGCCAGCAGCCAAGGTGCGGCGGGGGTAACCGGGGAGCTGTTTTTT.

J is TRBJ1-1 and V is TRBV27; the D gene is possibly TRBD1 (5 bases). Trimming pared 6 bases from V and 11 bases from J, leaving 13 bases between. CDR1 is MNHEY and CDR2 is SMNVEV in the germline V gene (reference sequence). The CDR3 is 11 amino acids. The CDR3 bases are TGTGCCAGCAGGGGACCTCGAGGGGCTTTCTTT. Encoded protein: CASRGPRGAFF.

The chain has TRBV2 and TRBJ2-2, with 7 bases aligning to TRBD2. The CDR3 length is 14 residues. Germline loops: CDR1 SNHLY, CDR2 FYNNEI. J gave up 3 bases and V 4 bases, and 2 bases lay outside the gene matches. The CDR3 region is CASSGGRDTGELFF. In DNA form, the CDR3 reads TGTGCCAGCAGTGGTGGGAGGGACACCGGGGAGCTGTTTTTT.